The 23 T cell receptor beta chains reported below all come from one sample, sequenced in a study of beta chain features in type 1 diabetes. Broader study findings: Moderate but significant shortening of TCRB CDR3s was recorded in all four CD4+ subsets from Type 1 diabetes patients.

Antigens of these TCRs are unknown. Reverse transcribing all isolated RNA meant expressed TCRB transcripts were sequenced. Generated by immunoSEQ multiplex PCR, the TCRdb table keeps only in-frame clones and is missing some. Here the sample spans about 53,000 clones, about three fifths being singletons. The sample comprised stem cell memory CD4+ T cells from blood. The receptors originated from a woman aged 25-40 years with type 1 diabetes.

This clone was seen only once. This sequence joins TRBV18 and TRBJ2-3, with TRBD1 matching 10 bases. The germline CDR1 and CDR2 sequences are KGHSH and LQKENI. CDR3 size: 16 residues. The V gene end was trimmed by 5 bases and the J gene end by 1 base; junction bases not matched to a gene: 6. CDR3 bases: TGTGCCAGCTCAGCGACCGGGACAGGGGGCACAGATACGCAGTATTTT. It encodes CASSATGTGGTDTQYF.

The chain is built from TRBV4-1 and TRBJ2-3; 9 nucleotides match TRBD2. V lost 3 bases and J lost 8; bases outside the gene matches: 15. The CDR3 sequence is 17 residues long. Per germline, CDR1 MGHRA and CDR2 YSYEKL. The CDR3, as DNA: TGCGCCAGCAGCCACGGGGTAGCGGGAGTCTTATCACGTACGCAGTATTTT. Encoded protein: CASSHGVAGVLSRTQYF.

This chain connects TRBV30 to TRBJ1-2; the D is unclear. V was cut by 0 bases and J by 8 bases, with 19 bases left in between. This CDR3 is 15 amino acids long. Germline V gives CDR1 GTSNPN, CDR2 SVGIG (reference sequence). The CDR3 DNA reads as TGTGCCTGGAGTGTAAGCCCCCGGCAGCTAGACGGCTACACCTTC. Translating it yields CAWSVSPRQLDGYTF.

This clone was seen only once. V gene TRBV25-1 combines with J gene TRBJ2-5; 8 bases are shared with TRBD1. Trimming took 2 bases from V and 1 from J; bases not matched to a gene: 6. The CDR3 covers 16 residues. Germline CDR1 MGHDK, CDR2 SYGVNS. Here the CDR3 DNA reads TGTGCCAGCAGTGAAGGACAGGGTAGTTTCCAAGAGACCCAGTACTTC. This encodes CASSEGQGSFQETQYF. Drawing the rest from reference TRBV25-1 and TRBJ2-5, the complete variable domain is EADIYQTPRYLVIGTGKKITLECSQTMGHDKMYWYQQDPGMELHLIHYSYGVNSTEKGDLSSESTVSRIRTEHFPLTLESARPSHTSQYLCASSEGQGSFQETQYFGPGTRLLVL.

This chain uses TRBV4-1 with TRBJ2-7, with TRBD2 matching over 10 bases. Germline V gene lookup returns CDR1 MGHRA and CDR2 YSYEKL. V lost 0 bases to trimming and J lost 3 bases; unmatched junction nucleotides: 14. The CDR3 runs to 19 residues. Written as DNA, the CDR3 is TGCGCCAGCAGCCAAGATCTGACTAGCGGGCCGACGCGAAGCTACGAGCAGTACTTC. Its translation is CASSQDLTSGPTRSYEQYF.

This clone was detected a few times. The CDR3 here is CASSEDPVRYRSSYEQYF. CDR3 in DNA: TGTGCCAGCAGTGAGGACCCGGTACGATACAGGTCCTCCTACGAGCAGTACTTC. The chain couples TRBV6-1 to TRBJ2-7; possibly TRBD1 for D (5 bases). Trimming left V 3 bases short and J 0 bases short, with 21 bases between. Looked up from germline, CDR1 is MNHNS and CDR2 is SASEGT. The CDR3 loop spans 18 amino acids.

This clone appeared once. The rearrangement uses TRBV6-4 and TRBJ1-1; D possibly corresponds to TRBD1 (6 bases). The CDR3 has 10 residues. Germline lookup yields CDR1 MRHNA and CDR2 SNTAGT. V was shortened by 11 bases and J by 7 bases, with 11 bases between the two germline ends. The CDR3 sequence is CAAQGYEAFF. The DNA of the CDR3 is TGTGCCGCACAGGGCTATGAAGCTTTCTTT.

This clone turned up a few times. V and J are TRBV4-1 and TRBJ2-1, with 8 bases lining up with TRBD2. The ends lost 1 base at V and 3 bases at J; junction bases unmatched: 5. The CDR3 spans 16 residues. Germline V gene sequence: CDR1 MGHRA, CDR2 YSYEKL. In DNA, the CDR3 is TGCGCCAGCAGCCAAGGGGAGAGCGGGAGCTACAATGAGCAGTTCTTC. Encoded protein: CASSQGESGSYNEQFF.

This chain connects TRBV5-1 to TRBJ1-2, with 8 bases that match TRBD1. This CDR3 is built from 14 residues. V dropped 4 bases and J dropped 8; count of bases not matched to a gene: 10. CDR1 and CDR2 (germline): SGHRS, YFSETQ. In nucleotides, the CDR3 is TGCGCCAGCAGCACAACGACAGGGGTTTCAGGCTACACCTTC. Translation gives CASSTTTGVSGYTF.

J is TRBJ2-5 and V is TRBV11-3, with 7 bases lining up with TRBD2. Germline lookup yields CDR1 SGHNT and CDR2 YENEEA. The CDR3 is made up of 15 amino acids. Trimming cost V 5 bases and J 5 bases; bases outside gene matches: 11. The CDR3 loop reads CASSTRTSGGETQYF. DNA for the CDR3: TGTGCCAGCAGCACCAGGACTAGTGGAGGGGAGACCCAGTACTTC.

V is TRBV11-2 and J is TRBJ2-7; 9 nucleotides align to TRBD1. This CDR3 is 15 amino acids long. The ends lost 6 bases at V and 3 bases at J; junction bases unmatched: 9. Germline V lookup: CDR1 SGHAT, CDR2 FQNNGV. CDR3 coding DNA: TGTGCCAGCAGAAGGCCGGGACAGGGTGACTACGAGCAGTACTTC. The encoded protein is CASRRPGQGDYEQYF.

This clone has just a few counts. The genes are TRBV19 and TRBJ2-7; tentative D call: TRBD1 (6 bases). CDR1 and CDR2 (germline): LNHDA, SQIVND (reference sequence). The V end was cut by 6 bases, the J end by 3 bases, with 21 bases between. CDR3 length equals 16 residues. CDR3 sequence: CASSLSTGFALYEQYF. In DNA, the CDR3 is TGTGCCAGTAGCCTCTCTACAGGGTTTGCCCTCTACGAGCAGTACTTC.

The chain links TRBV19 to TRBJ1-2; D not resolved. The germline V and J ends were trimmed by 3 bases and 5 bases, with 7 bases remaining between them. Germline V gene data show CDR1 as LNHDA and CDR2 as SQIVND (reference sequence). The CDR3 spans 12 residues. CDR3: CASSINSYGYTF. CDR3 bases: TGTGCCAGTAGTATCAACAGTTATGGCTACACCTTC.

The CDR3 spells CASSPAEVNWNQPQHF. The DNA for the CDR3 is TGTGCCAGCTCACCGGCGGAGGTCAACTGGAATCAGCCCCAGCATTTT. This sequence joins TRBV18 and TRBJ1-5; no clear D. This CDR3 spans 16 amino acids. The germline V gene encodes CDR1 KGHSH and CDR2 LQKENI. The germline V and J ends were trimmed by 3 bases and 4 bases, with 16 bases remaining between them.

As DNA, the CDR3 is TGTGCCAGCACCCCTCATGTTGAGGGTTACGACGAGCAGTACTTC. Its protein product is CASTPHVEGYDEQYF. The chain uses TRBV6-1 and TRBJ2-7; weak D call: TRBD2 (5 bases). V gave up 7 bases and J gave up 5 bases, with 21 bases separating them. Looked up from germline, CDR1 is MNHNS and CDR2 is SASEGT. This CDR3 contains 15 residues.

This chain uses TRBV11-2 with TRBJ2-1; D might be TRBD2 (6 bases). The germline gives CDR1 SGHAT, CDR2 FQNNGV. The germline V and J ends were trimmed by 4 bases and 3 bases, with 16 bases remaining between them. The CDR3 contains 16 residues. In nucleotides, the CDR3 is TGTGCCAGCAGCTCCCTGGGTGGGGGAGGCTACAATGAGCAGTTCTTC. Its translation: CASSSLGGGGYNEQFF.

The V gene is TRBV21-1, the J gene TRBJ2-4; the tabulated D call, TRBD1, remains unverified against the DNA. TRBV21-1 is designated a pseudogene. The CDR3 runs to 18 residues. The CDR3: CASSTSGTGELAKNIQYF. CDR3 coding DNA: TGTGCCAGCAGCACCTCCGGGACAGGGGAATTAGCCAAAAACATTCAGTACTTC.

V gene TRBV5-4 combines with J gene TRBJ2-1; TRBD1 matches at 9 bases. CDR1 is SGHNT, CDR2 YYREEE, per germline (reference sequence). V shed 2 bases and J 8 bases; nucleotides not matched to a gene: 5. This CDR3 comprises 14 residues. The CDR3 here is CASSLRQGGDEQFF. The CDR3 coding sequence is TGTGCCAGCAGCTTAAGACAGGGGGGGGATGAGCAGTTCTTC. Filled out from reference TRBV5-4 and TRBJ2-1, the complete variable domain reads ETGVTQSPTHLIKTRGQQVTLRCSSQSGHNTVSWYQQALGQGPQFIFQYYREEENGRGNFPPRFSGLQFPNYSSELNVNALELDDSALYLCASSLRQGGDEQFFGPGTRLTVL.

V and J are TRBV4-1 and TRBJ2-4, with TRBD2 identical over 12 bases. CDR1 and CDR2 (germline): MGHRA, YSYEKL. The CDR3 sequence is 18 residues long. V lost 4 bases, J lost 1 base, and 8 bases stayed unmatched. DNA of the CDR3: TGCGCCAGCAGCCGGGGGCTAGCGGGAGGGCCCGCCAAAAACATTCAGTACTTC. Its translation: CASSRGLAGGPAKNIQYF.

The rearrangement joins TRBV6-1 to TRBJ1-1; no definite D call. The CDR3 has 13 amino acids. Germline V CDR1 and CDR2: MNHNS, SASEGT. V was pared by 3 bases and J by 1 base, with 6 bases between. The chain's CDR3 is CASSDQKNTEAFF. CDR3 bases: TGTGCCAGCAGTGATCAGAAGAACACTGAAGCTTTCTTT.

This clone was detected once. Here the CDR3 reads CASSYSSGTGVPDTQYF. The CDR3, as DNA: TGTGCCAGCAGTTATTCCTCCGGGACAGGGGTGCCAGATACGCAGTATTTT. The chain joins TRBV27 to TRBJ2-3; TRBD1 aligns across 10 bases. The CDR3 has 17 residues. Germline V gives CDR1 MNHEY, CDR2 SMNVEV (reference sequence). Trimming cost V 4 bases and J 4 bases; bases outside gene matches: 11.

V and J are TRBV9 and TRBJ2-1; TRBD2 might be the D (5 bases). V lost 1 base, J lost 6 bases, and 8 bases lay in between. Germline V lookup: CDR1 SGDLS, CDR2 YYNGEE. CDR3 length equals 13 residues. For the CDR3, the DNA is TGTGCCAGCAGCGTAACCCTAGCCAATGAGCAGTTCTTC. This encodes CASSVTLANEQFF.

The chain couples TRBV19 to TRBJ1-5, with 7 bases lining up with TRBD1. J gave up 3 bases and V 4 bases, and 3 bases lay outside the gene matches. Germline CDR1 LNHDA, CDR2 SQIVND (reference sequence). This CDR3 contains 14 residues. CDR3 sequence reads: CASSTGTVNQPQHF. The CDR3 DNA follows: TGTGCCAGTAGTACAGGGACAGTCAATCAGCCCCAGCATTTT.